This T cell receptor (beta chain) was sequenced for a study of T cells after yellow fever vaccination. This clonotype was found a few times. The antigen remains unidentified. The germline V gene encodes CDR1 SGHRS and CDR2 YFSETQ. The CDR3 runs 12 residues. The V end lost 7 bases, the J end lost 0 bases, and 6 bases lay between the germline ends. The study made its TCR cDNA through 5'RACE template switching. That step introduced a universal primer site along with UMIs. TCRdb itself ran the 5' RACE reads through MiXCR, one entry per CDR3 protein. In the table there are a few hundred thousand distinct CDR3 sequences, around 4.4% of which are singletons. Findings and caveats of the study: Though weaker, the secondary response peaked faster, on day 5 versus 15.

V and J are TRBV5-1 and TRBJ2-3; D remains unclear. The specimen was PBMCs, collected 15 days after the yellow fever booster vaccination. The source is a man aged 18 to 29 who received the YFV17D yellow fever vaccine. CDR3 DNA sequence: TGCGCCAGCCACGAAAGCACAGATACGCAGTATTTT. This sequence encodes CASHESTDTQYF.